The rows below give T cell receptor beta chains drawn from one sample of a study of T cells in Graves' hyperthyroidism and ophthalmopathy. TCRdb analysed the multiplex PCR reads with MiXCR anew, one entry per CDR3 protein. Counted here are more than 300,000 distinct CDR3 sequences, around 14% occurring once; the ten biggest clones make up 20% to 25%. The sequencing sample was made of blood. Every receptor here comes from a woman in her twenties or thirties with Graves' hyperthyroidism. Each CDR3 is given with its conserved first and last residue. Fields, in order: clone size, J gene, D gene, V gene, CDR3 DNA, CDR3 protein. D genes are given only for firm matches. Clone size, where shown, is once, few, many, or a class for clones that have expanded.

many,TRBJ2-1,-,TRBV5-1,TGCGCCAGCCAACCTCTCCTCCTCGACAATGAGCAGTTCTTC,CASQPLLLDNEQFF
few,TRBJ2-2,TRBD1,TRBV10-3,TGTGCCATCACAGCCCAGGGGGATGATACCACCGGGGAGCTGTTTTTT,CAITAQGDDTTGELFF
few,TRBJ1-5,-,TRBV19,TGTGCCAGTAGTATAGATCGGAGGCAGCCCCAGCATTTT,CASSIDRRQPQHF
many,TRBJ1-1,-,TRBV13,TGTGCCAGCAGCTCGCGGGCGGACACTGAAGCTTTCTTT,CASSSRADTEAFF
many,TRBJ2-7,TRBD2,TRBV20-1,TGCAGTGCTCTGAGCGGGAGAGTCTACGAGCAGTACTTC,CSALSGRVYEQYF
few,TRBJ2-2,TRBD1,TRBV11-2,TGTGCCAGCAGCTTAGACAGGGGGCTGAACGGGGAGCTGTTTTTT,CASSLDRGLNGELFF
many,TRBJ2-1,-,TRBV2,TGTGCCAGCAGTGATCCCCAGCGGGCCAGCTCCTACAATGAGCAGTTCTTC,CASSDPQRASSYNEQFF
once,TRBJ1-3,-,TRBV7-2,TGTGCCAGCAGCTCCGATAGTGCTGGAAACACCATATATTTT,CASSSDSAGNTIYF
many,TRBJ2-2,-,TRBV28,TGTGCCAGCAGTTTTTTCAAAGCGAACACCGGGGAGCTGTTTTTT,CASSFFKANTGELFF
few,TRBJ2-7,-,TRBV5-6,TGTGCCAGCAGCTTTTCTCTTAACGAGCAGTACTTC,CASSFSLNEQYF
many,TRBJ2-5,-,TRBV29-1,TGCAGCGTCGCCCCGAGGCTCGGGGAGACCCAGTACTTC,CSVAPRLGETQYF
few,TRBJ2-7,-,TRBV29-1,TGCGGCGTTGTCTCACGGGACGGAACCTACGAGCAGTACTTC,CGVVSRDGTYEQYF
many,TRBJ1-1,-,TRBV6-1,TGTGCCAGCAGTGAACACAGACGGATGAACACTGAAGCTTTCTTT,CASSEHRRMNTEAFF
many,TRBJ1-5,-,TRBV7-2,TGTGCCAGCAGCTTTGACAGCAATCAGCCCCAGCATTTT,CASSFDSNQPQHF
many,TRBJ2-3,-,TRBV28,TGTGCCAGCAGCCCCGCCGGGGCGGGATTCACAGATACGCAGTATTTT,CASSPAGAGFTDTQYF
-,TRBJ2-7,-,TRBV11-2,TGTGCCAGCAGACATAGGGCACAGTCCGGATACGAGCAGTACTTC,CASRHRAQSGYEQYF
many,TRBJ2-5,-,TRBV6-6,TGTGCCAGCAGTTACGTGGAGACCCAGTACTTC,CASSYVETQYF
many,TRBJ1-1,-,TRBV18,TGTGCCAGCTCACCAGTAGAGACCCGGATGCACGCTTTCTTT,CASSPVETRMHAFF
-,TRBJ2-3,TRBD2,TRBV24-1,TGTGCCACCAGTGATCGCACGACTAGCGGAACACTCACAGATACGCGGTATTTT,CATSDRTTSGTLTDTRYF
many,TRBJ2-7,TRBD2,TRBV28,TGTGCCAGCAGTCCAAGAGGGACTAGCGGGAGCCCTTCCTACGAGCAGTACTTC,CASSPRGTSGSPSYEQYF
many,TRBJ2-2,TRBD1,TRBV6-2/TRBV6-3,TGTGCCAGCAGAGTCCCCGTGGGACAGGGGTCCACCGGGGAGCTGTTTTTT,CASRVPVGQGSTGELFF
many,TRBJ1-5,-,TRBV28,TGTGCCAGCAGTTTCACAAGAGGGGCCCAGCCCCAGCATTTT,CASSFTRGAQPQHF
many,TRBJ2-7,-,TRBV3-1,TGTGCCAGCAGCCTTGGGCCCTTCTACGAGCAGTACTTC,CASSLGPFYEQYF
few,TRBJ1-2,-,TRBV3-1,TGTGCCAGCAGTCCACACCGGGATCCGTATGGCTACACCTTC,CASSPHRDPYGYTF
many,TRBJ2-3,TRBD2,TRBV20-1,TGCAGTGCTAGCCTCGGGGGAGCGGGGACAGATACGCAGTATTTT,CSASLGGAGTDTQYF
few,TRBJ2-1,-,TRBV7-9,TGTGCCAGCGGCTTAGCGGTTGATGAGCAGTTCTTC,CASGLAVDEQFF
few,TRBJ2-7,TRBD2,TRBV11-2,TGTGCCAGCAGCTCCACTAGCGGTTCCTACGAGCAGTACTTC,CASSSTSGSYEQYF
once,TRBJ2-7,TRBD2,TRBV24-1,TGTGCCACCGGACTAGCGGGTAACTACGAGCAGTACTTC,CATGLAGNYEQYF
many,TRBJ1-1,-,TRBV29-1,TGCAGCGTTGAAGTGGTCCGATCCAACGGTGAAGCTTTCTTT,CSVEVVRSNGEAFF
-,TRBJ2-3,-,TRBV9,TGTGCCAGCAGCAGAGGCAGCTTCACAGATACGCAGTATTTT,CASSRGSFTDTQYF
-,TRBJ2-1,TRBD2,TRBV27,TGTGCCAGCAGTTTTATGTCCCGGACTAGCGGGTACAATGAGCAGTTCTTC,CASSFMSRTSGYNEQFF
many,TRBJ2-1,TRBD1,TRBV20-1,TGCAGTGCTAGCCCGGGACAGCACAATGAGCAGTTCTTC,CSASPGQHNEQFF
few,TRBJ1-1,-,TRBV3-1,TGTGCCAGCAGACTTACCGACAGGTTTACCACTGAAGCTTTCTTT,CASRLTDRFTTEAFF
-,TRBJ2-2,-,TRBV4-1,TGCGCCAGCAGCCAAGTTGCGTTGAACACCGGGGAGCTGTTTTTT,CASSQVALNTGELFF
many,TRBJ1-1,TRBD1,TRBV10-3,TGTGCCATCAGTGCAGGGGGCGCGGGGATGAACACTGAAGCTTTCTTT,CAISAGGAGMNTEAFF
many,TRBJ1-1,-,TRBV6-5,TGTGCCAGCAGTTACTACCGGGGCAGTATGAACACTGAAGCTTTCTTT,CASSYYRGSMNTEAFF
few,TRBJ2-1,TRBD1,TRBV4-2,TGTGCCAGCAGCCTCGAGGGGACAGGGGGCAATGAGCAGTTCTTC,CASSLEGTGGNEQFF
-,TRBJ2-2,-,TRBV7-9,TGTGCCAGCAGCTTTGTGTTGAGGGGCGCGAACACCGGGGAGCTGTTTTTT,CASSFVLRGANTGELFF
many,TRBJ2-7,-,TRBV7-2,TGTGCCAGCAGCTCGATGGCGGGATCCTACGAGCAGTACTTC,CASSSMAGSYEQYF
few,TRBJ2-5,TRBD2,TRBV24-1,TGTGCCACCAGTGACTGGGGACTAGCGGGTAAAGAGACCCAGTACTTC,CATSDWGLAGKETQYF
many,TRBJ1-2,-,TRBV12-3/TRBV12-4,TGTGCCAGCAGTCCCTTCGGACAGCCTGGATATGGCTACACCTTC,CASSPFGQPGYGYTF
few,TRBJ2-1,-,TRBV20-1,TGCAGTGCTAAGGCCTCATCCTACAATGAGCAGTTCTTC,CSAKASSYNEQFF
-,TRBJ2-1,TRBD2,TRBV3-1,TGTGCCAGCAGCCGACAAACTAGCGGGAGGGCCGATGAGCAGTTCTTC,CASSRQTSGRADEQFF
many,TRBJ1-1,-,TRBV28,TGTGCCAGCAGTTTACTCCGGGACAACACTGAAGCTTTCTTT,CASSLLRDNTEAFF
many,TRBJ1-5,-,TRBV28,TGTGCGTCGAGGGGGAATCAGCCCCAGCATTTT,CASRGNQPQHF
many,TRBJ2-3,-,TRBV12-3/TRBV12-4,TGTGCCAGCAGCGGCCTCACAGATACGCAGTATTTT,CASSGLTDTQYF
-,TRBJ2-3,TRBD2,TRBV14,TGTGCCAGCAGCCAAGAGACTAGCGGACACACAGATACGCAGTATTTT,CASSQETSGHTDTQYF
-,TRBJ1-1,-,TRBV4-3,TGCGCCAGCAGCCAAGATAGGGACCTGAACACTGAAGCTTTCTTT,CASSQDRDLNTEAFF
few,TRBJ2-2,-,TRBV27,TGTGCCAGCAGTTTGGACGGACCAAACACCGGGGAGCTGTTTTTT,CASSLDGPNTGELFF
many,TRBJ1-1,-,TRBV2,TGTGCCAGCAGTGAGTCCTTTAACACTGAAGCTTTCTTT,CASSESFNTEAFF